This T cell receptor beta chain was captured by sequencing in a study of T cell repertoires in cytomegalovirus infection. Study-level findings and limits: The ex vivo response was dominated by HLA-C-restricted CMV-specific TCR beta clonotypes. Cumulative public TCR beta family frequency identified carriers of CMV plus the relevant HLA.

With 9 bases clipped from V and 7 bases from J, the junction kept 13 bases outside the gene matches. Germline V gene sequence: CDR1 MNHNS, CDR2 SASEGT. The CDR3 totals 15 residues. This clonotype was picked up a small number of times. Its antigen remains unidentified. TCRdb re-derived calls from the reads in MiXCR, one entry per CDR3 protein. The sample consists of around 710,000 distinct CDR3 sequences, almost 30% of them appearing once. The TCR was taken from a human donor in good health (CMV status not recorded). Some clones in this sample may be carry-over from other donors' samples. The chain couples TRBV6-1 to TRBJ1-3; 9 bases agree with TRBD1. This sample comprised cultured CD8+ T cells from PBMCs, obtained from culture after CMV antigen stimulation. CDR3 residues: CASAGTGTGMNTIYF. The DNA for the CDR3 is TGTGCCAGTGCCGGTACCGGGACAGGGATGAACACCATATATTTT.